The clone carrying this TCR beta chain was counted a few times. Antigen specificity is unknown. Survey level was the resolution at which the v3.0 immunoSEQ assay ran. The protocol was immunoSEQ multiplex PCR, while the TCRdb copy is restricted to in-frame clones and leaves out a portion. Here the sample spans more than 20,000 clones, about four fifths being singletons. The entry originates in a study of long-term antiretroviral therapy in people with HIV. The V and J ends lost 2 bases and 12 bases respectively, with 17 bases between them. Germline V gene lookup returns CDR1 KGHSH and CDR2 LQKENI. The length of the CDR3 is 15 residues. Findings and caveats of the study: Transplant-donor-level diversity was not reached after ART, though diversity increased.

At least one PBMC sample before ART and at least two after were required. The gene calls are TRBV18 and TRBJ1-6; the D is unclear. The material was unsorted PBMCs, obtained 0.5 years before starting antiretroviral therapy. This TCR came from a man aged 35 to 55 with HIV. CDR3 loop: CASSPDRRATIPLHF. DNA for the CDR3: TGTGCCAGCTCACCAGATCGCCGTGCCACGATACCCCTCCACTTT.